These 21 T cell receptor beta chains came from one sample sequenced in a study of vaccination and CD4 T cells after COVID-19. The Oncomine TCR Beta short-read assay was what sequenced the DNA obtained from cultured CD4+ T cells. One entry per CDR3 protein results from TCRdb running MiXCR on the PCR reads. This sample carries about 12,000 distinct CDR3 sequences, 50% to 60% of them seen once, and the ten largest clones take about 25%. Treatment noted: approximately 10-day PBMC culture with coronavirus spike peptide pools or control peptides (ViraFEST assay). Their recognized antigens are unknown. Source material: CD4+ T cells from blood, cultured in vitro. The receptors shown here come from a human donor who had recovered from COVID-19.

The genes are TRBV7-2 and TRBJ2-5, with 9 bases lining up with TRBD2. The CDR3 runs to 15 residues. Germline V CDR1 and CDR2: SGHTA, FQGNSA. J lost 4 bases, V lost 5 bases, and 8 bases had no gene match. CDR3 amino acids: CASSTTSGRRETQYF. Written as DNA, the CDR3 is TGTGCCAGCAGCACTACTAGCGGGCGGCGAGAGACCCAGTACTTC.

This rearrangement joins TRBV9 to TRBJ2-1; the D gene is possibly TRBD1 (6 bases). Trimming stripped 8 bases from V and 9 bases from J, with 21 bases between. CDR3 length: 14 amino acids. Per the germline V gene, CDR1 is SGDLS and CDR2 is YYNGEE. The CDR3 sequence is CASGQGVLQGEQFF. CDR3 bases: TGTGCCAGTGGCCAAGGGGTGTTACAGGGTGAGCAGTTCTTC.

This chain joins TRBV20-1 and TRBJ1-2, with 7 bases that match TRBD1. Trimming cost V 4 bases and J 8 bases; bases outside gene matches: 4. This CDR3 has 11 residues. From germline, CDR1 is DFQATT and CDR2 SNEGSKA (reference sequence). The CDR3 nucleotides read TGCAGTGCTATGACAGGGTCCGGCTACACCTTC. Amino acid sequence: CSAMTGSGYTF.

The V call is TRBV20-1, the J call TRBJ1-2; TRBD1 aligns across 8 bases. The CDR3 consists of 12 residues. After removal of 5 bases from V and 4 bases from J, the junction contained 3 bases not matched to a gene. Germline CDR1 and CDR2: DFQATT and SNEGSKA (reference sequence). The CDR3 spells CSAVTGGYGYTF. CDR3 bases: TGCAGTGCTGTTACAGGGGGCTATGGCTACACCTTC.

The genes are TRBV20-1 and TRBJ1-1, with 10 positions matching TRBD1. This CDR3 is built from 15 residues. Germline-derived CDR1 and CDR2 are DFQATT and SNEGSKA (reference sequence). V lost 3 bases to trimming and J lost 2 bases; unmatched junction nucleotides: 6. CDR3 residues: CSASTPTGGNTEAFF. CDR3 nucleotide sequence: TGCAGTGCTAGTACCCCGACAGGGGGCAACACTGAAGCTTTCTTT.

The chain joins TRBV7-9 to TRBJ1-3, with D possibly being TRBD1 (6 bases). V was cut by 3 bases and J by 6 bases, with 9 bases left in between. The CDR3 runs to 13 residues. Germline lookup yields CDR1 SEHNR and CDR2 FQNEAQ (reference sequence). In DNA, the CDR3 is TGTGCCAGCAGCTTGGACAGCGAAAACACCATATATTTT. Protein: CASSLDSENTIYF.

The gene calls are TRBV11-2 and TRBJ2-3; unclear D gene. Trimming pared 5 bases from V and 4 bases from J, leaving 10 bases between. The CDR3 is 13 amino acids. Per germline, CDR1 SGHAT and CDR2 FQNNGV. The CDR3 DNA sequence: TGTGCCAGCAGCCCCCTGGGTGCAGATACGCAGTATTTT. Its protein product is CASSPLGADTQYF.

The V gene is TRBV20-1, the J gene TRBJ2-3; a possible D gene is TRBD2 (6 bases). The V gene's germline CDR1 is DFQATT and CDR2 SNEGSKA (reference sequence). V lost 3 bases, J lost 5 bases, and 18 bases lay in between. This CDR3 has 15 residues. The CDR3 region has the DNA TGCAGTGCTAGCGGGGGAGTCTCGATAGGAGATACGCAGTATTTT. Amino acid sequence: CSASGGVSIGDTQYF.

This clonotype was detected a few times. This CDR3 is CATSDRTGIGYTF. The CDR3 coding sequence is TGTGCCACCAGTGACCGGACAGGGATTGGCTACACCTTC. This chain links TRBV24-1 with TRBJ1-2; 8 positions agree with TRBD1. CDR3 length: 13 residues. V trimming: 4 bases; J trimming: 7 bases; junction bases outside the gene matches: 4. CDR1 KGHDR and CDR2 SFDVKD come from the germline V gene.

The chain has TRBV12-3 or TRBV12-4 and TRBJ2-6; TRBD1 is a possible D gene (6 bases). Deletions cut 4 bases from V and 0 bases from J, with 16 bases between. The length of the CDR3 is 18 residues. The CDR3 coding sequence is TGTGCCAGCAGTTCGGACAGCCAGAGGCTCTCTGGGGCCAACGTCCTGACTTTC. It is translated as CASSSDSQRLSGANVLTF.

This clonotype was seen a single time. The chain has TRBV10-3 and TRBJ1-1; tentatively, D is TRBD1 (6 bases). Germline V gene sequence: CDR1 ENHRY, CDR2 SYGVKD. There are 16 residues in the CDR3. V lost 3 bases, J lost 0 bases, and 14 bases lay in between. This CDR3 reads CAISDLGGWMNTEAFF. CDR3 nucleotides: TGTGCCATCAGTGACTTAGGGGGGTGGATGAACACTGAAGCTTTCTTT.

The V and J genes are TRBV20-1 and TRBJ1-1, with no clear D. Germline V lookup: CDR1 DFQATT, CDR2 SNEGSKA (reference sequence). This CDR3 is 14 amino acids long. The V gene lost 0 bases and the J gene lost 0 bases, with 8 bases spanning the gap. CDR3 sequence: CSAREGSVNTEAFF. CDR3 in DNA: TGCAGTGCTAGAGAGGGTTCGGTGAACACTGAAGCTTTCTTT.

This rearrangement joins TRBV20-1 to TRBJ1-1; D gene unclear. This CDR3 contains 12 residues. CDR1 is DFQATT, CDR2 SNEGSKA, per germline (reference sequence). Trimming stripped 5 bases from V and 1 base from J, with 8 bases between. CDR3 nucleotides: TGCAGTGCTTTGGCAGAGAACACTGAAGCTTTCTTT. Protein: CSALAENTEAFF.

This clonotype was seen more than once but under ten times. The CDR3 region is CASTPQGPSEAFF. The DNA of the CDR3 is TGTGCCAGCACCCCTCAGGGCCCATCTGAAGCTTTCTTT. The chain links TRBV2 to TRBJ1-1, with a tentative D call TRBD1 (5 bases). Germline CDR1 SNHLY, CDR2 FYNNEI. Trimming took off 7 bases at V and 6 bases at J, with 15 bases between the two ends. There are 13 residues in the CDR3.

The chain links TRBV7-2 to TRBJ1-1; 7 bases are shared with TRBD1. CDR3 length: 13 residues. The V gene's germline CDR1 is SGHTA and CDR2 FQGNSA. V was pared by 5 bases and J by 10 bases, with 10 bases of the junction left unmatched. CDR3 amino acids: CASSIRGAGGAFF. The CDR3 nucleotides read TGTGCCAGCAGCATTCGAGGGGCAGGGGGAGCTTTCTTT.

This clonotype was found a few times. The CDR3 DNA follows: TGCAGTGCTCAGGGACAGATGAACACTGAAGCTTTCTTT. It specifies CSAQGQMNTEAFF. The V call is TRBV20-1, the J call TRBJ1-1, with 7 bases aligning to TRBD1. This CDR3 spans 13 amino acids. Germline V gene lookup returns CDR1 DFQATT and CDR2 SNEGSKA (reference sequence). V lost 5 bases, J lost 0 bases, and 3 bases stayed unmatched.

This clonotype has just a few counts. The rearrangement links TRBV19 to TRBJ2-7; D call uncertain. Germline V lookup: CDR1 LNHDA, CDR2 SQIVND (reference sequence). Trimming removed 5 bases at V and 0 bases at J, with 8 bases between. The CDR3 is 13 residues long. CDR3 residues: CASSLVSSYEQYF. In nucleotides, the CDR3 is TGTGCCAGTAGTTTGGTTTCCTCCTACGAGCAGTACTTC.

The V and J genes are TRBV18 and TRBJ2-4, with D maybe TRBD1 (6 bases). Per germline, CDR1 KGHSH and CDR2 LQKENI. V lost 5 bases and J lost 7, with 9 bases in between. The length of the CDR3 is 12 residues. CDR3 coding DNA: TGTGCCAGCTCATTCGACAGGAACATTCAGTACTTC. Translated: CASSFDRNIQYF. Looking up the rest from reference TRBV18 and TRBJ2-4 gives the full variable domain: NAGVMQNPRHLVRRRGQEARLRCSPMKGHSHVYWYRQLPEEGLKFMVYLQKENIIDESGMPKERFSAEFPKEGPSILRIQQVVRGDSAAYFCASSFDRNIQYFGAGTRLSVL.

This chain connects TRBV7-8 to TRBJ1-1, with D unresolved. Germline-derived CDR1 and CDR2 are SGHVS and FQNEAQ. The V and J ends lost 1 base and 5 bases respectively, with 8 bases between them. This CDR3 has 13 residues. The CDR3 coding sequence is TGTGCCAGCAGCTTAGGAGTGGGGACTGAAGCTTTCTTT. This codes for CASSLGVGTEAFF.

The chain combines TRBV30 with TRBJ1-1; no reliable D call. The CDR3 loop spans 11 amino acids. Germline V gives CDR1 GTSNPN, CDR2 SVGIG (reference sequence). V lost 1 base and J lost 10, with 10 bases in between. The CDR3 is CAWSAGRTAFF. CDR3 coding DNA: TGTGCCTGGAGTGCGGGTCGGACAGCTTTCTTT.

The chain couples TRBV10-2 to TRBJ2-7; D is undetermined. The V end lost 0 bases, the J end lost 3 bases, and 9 bases lay between the germline ends. Germline CDR1 and CDR2: WSHSY and SAAADI. The CDR3 covers 14 residues. In DNA form, the CDR3 reads TGCGCCAGCAGTGAGTCTGGCCCCGACTACGAGCAGTACTTC. It encodes CASSESGPDYEQYF.